This record covers a single TCR beta chain. Its antigen is unknown. Qualities for individual bases were not recorded, and no much larger clone is one base off. This record comes from a study of Graves' ophthalmopathy and Graves' hyperthyroidism (dated by TCRdb to 2017 to 2018). For the wider study: Peripheral blood was collected at initial diagnosis, prior to any treatment. Following sample collection, hyperthyroidism patients were given methimazole at a starting dose of 30 mg daily, and ophthalmopathy patients were given high-dose intravenous methylprednisolone. TCR beta repertoire signatures were used to distinguish Graves' ophthalmopathy from Graves' hyperthyroidism and to predict progression to ophthalmopathy. In five to seven hyperthyroidism patients, T-cell repertoires of thyroid tissue and blood were compared. An independent validation cohort comprised 18 hyperthyroidism patients and 15 to 17 patients who later progressed from hyperthyroidism to ophthalmopathy. A discovery set of 90 to 100 patients (approximately 42 ophthalmopathy, 55 to 65 stable hyperthyroidism) was enrolled to explore V-J signatures distinguishing ophthalmopathy from hyperthyroidism. For training and testing, the roughly 97 patients in the discovery cohort were randomly divided in a 7:3 ratio. In total, around 130 blood samples were TCR-sequenced: approximately 42 ophthalmopathy, some 75 hyperthyroidism and some 17 hyperthyroidism-to-ophthalmopathy patients. Overall study results and their limits: Among expanded thyroid clonotypes with frequency above 0.001, most also showed up in blood, which suggests that blood repertoires may reflect the thyroid immune response. Sample size was not statistically predetermined, and group allocation was not concealed from the investigators. In validation, the model predicted ophthalmopathy progression with about 70% sensitivity and 72.22% specificity; approximately 12 predicted patients were CT-confirmed with GO in a median of roughly 6.8 months. In cross-validation, the 13-signature model distinguished ophthalmopathy from stable hyperthyroidism with about 88% sensitivity and just under 84% specificity, and in the test set the corresponding values were about 80% and 75%.

The ophthalmopathy patients had moderately to severely active disease, with a Clinical Activity Score of 3 or higher, a NOSPECS grade of 4 or higher, and a disease duration of less than 3 months. Patients were excluded if they had other autoimmune diseases, uncontrolled infections, pregnancy or lactation. Clinical symptoms, serum thyroxine, TRAb, thyroid ultrasound and orbital computed tomography were used for diagnosis. Ficoll-Paque density gradient centrifugation was used to isolate PBMCs from 8.5 to 10 ml of fresh peripheral blood. Total RNA was extracted using Trizol reagent, and RNA quality was checked on an Agilent 2100 Bioanalyzer. The germline V gene supplies CDR1 SGHAT and CDR2 FQNNGV. CDR3 length: 13 amino acids, cysteine to phenylalanine. The CDR3 DNA has 39 bases and is translated from base 1. V loses 3 bases of germline sequence and J loses 13 bases, and the interval between the two ends is 16 bases.

For repertoire sequencing, the TCR beta CDR3 regions were amplified from RNA transcripts. The first round of RT-PCR was done with HTBI primers and the Qiagen OneStep RT-PCR kit, and was followed by a second round of multiplex PCR, then size selection and purification. Sequencing of the libraries was carried out on an Illumina HiSeq2000 in paired-end mode with 100 bp reads. Per the authors' processing: Reads were processed with SOAPnuke, discarding reads with adapters, uncalled bases, mean Phred below 15, or no exact constant-primer or identifier match. COPE v1.2.5 was used to merge the high-quality paired reads. Each unique nucleotide sequence was defined as a clonotype, and clonotypes were aligned to IMGT TRB V, D and J references with MiTCR v1.1. Analysis was restricted to V-J combinations with a frequency above 0.0001, which covered about 99% of repertoires. For each V-J combination, a TCR clonal expansion and chaos score was defined as F50 clonal expansion divided by the chaos observed in the TCRdist matrix. Welch's t-statistics and random forest were used to narrow the features down to more than 10 V-J combinations, which were then fed into a naive Bayes classifier. The similarity between thyroid and blood repertoires was quantified using the Morisita-Horn index. TCRdb passed the public sequencing reads through fastp at Q25 and MiXCR, retaining productive beta sequences. All rows with the same CDR3 protein become a single entry with the most common DNA and genes. V and J calls and clone size were set by TCRdb, not the authors. In all, the sample holds about 180,000 distinct CDR3 sequences, and about 40% of those were seen once. Roughly 5.8% of the sample is in the top ten clones.

This receptor was obtained from a woman aged 40 to 49 with Graves' ophthalmopathy. Donor details come from another sample of the same person, matched by shared clones. The sequencing sample was made of peripheral blood. The V and J genes are TRBV11-2 and TRBJ2-4; the D segment could be TRBD2, given 5 matching bases. The nucleotide sequence reads as follows: TGTGCCAGCAGCTTGCGCAGTGGGAGTTGGCAGTACTTC. This encodes CASSLRSGSWQYF.